Only one count was recorded for the clone carrying this T cell receptor (beta chain). The data originate from a study of CD8+ T cells in alopecia areata. Stated treatment: oral pan-JAK inhibitor, 5-10 mg twice daily. Lesional scalp punch biopsies and peripheral blood came from alopecia areata patients. The ends lost 7 bases at V and 2 bases at J; junction bases unmatched: 12. The germline V gene has CDR1 SNHLY and CDR2 FYNNEI. This CDR3 is 16 amino acids long. Extracted RNA was reverse transcribed, and the resulting cDNA served as sequencing template. The repertoire was sequenced with immunoSEQ multiplex PCR; TCRdb's copy has only in-frame clones and lacks some. This table has around 300,000 clones, around 64% appearing once.

The chain links TRBV2 to TRBJ2-7; 9 bases align to TRBD2. This TCR was sampled from a human donor with alopecia areata. The sequencing used CD4+ T cells sorted from blood, collected around week 54, from a patient treated with tofacitinib. The CDR3 loop reads CASTSLSGGFTYEQYF. As DNA, the CDR3 is TGTGCCAGCACCTCCCTTAGCGGGGGCTTCACCTACGAGCAGTACTTC. The full variable domain, completed using reference TRBV2 and TRBJ2-7, is EPEVTQTPSHQVTQMGQEVILRCVPISNHLYFYWYRQILGQKVEFLVSFYNNEISEKSEIFDDQFSVERPDGSNFTLKIRSTKLEDSAMYFCASTSLSGGFTYEQYFGPGTRLTVT.